The clone carrying this T cell receptor (beta chain) was seen ten or more times. The antigen is unknown. This entry belongs to a study of blood T cells in healthy people across ages. Germline CDR1 is SGHRS and CDR2 is YFSETQ. Deletions cut 2 bases from V and 3 bases from J, with 6 bases between. CDR3 size: 13 residues. Study-level findings and limits: Estimated diversity, derived from one million T cells, was regarded as an underestimate.

The second PCR ran about 6 to 12 cycles with a sample-barcoded 5' primer and J-beta primers. Using its own MiXCR run on the 5' RACE reads, TCRdb lists one record per CDR3 protein. Among 750,000 to 1,000,000 distinct CDR3 sequences, around 29% were seen once, and the ten largest hold about 10%. In addition, the sample was reused for a study of T cells of mothers and their children.

This receptor was obtained from a woman aged 40 to 50 in good health. This rearrangement joins TRBV5-1 to TRBJ2-1, with D uncertain. The sample was blood. The CDR3 sequence is CASSFIGYNEQFF. The CDR3 nucleotides read TGCGCCAGCAGCTTCATCGGCTACAATGAGCAGTTCTTC.